This T cell receptor beta chain was observed in a study of blood T cells in healthy people across ages. For the second PCR, which ran for about 6 to 11 cycles, a sample-barcoded 5' primer and a J-beta primer mix were used. In TCRdb, the 5' RACE reads were re-called with MiXCR into one record per CDR3 protein. The sample holds 650,000 to 900,000 distinct CDR3 sequences, about 62% seen once. Whole-study results and caveats: With age, beta diversity per million T cells declined roughly linearly, significantly by about 37. Possibly confounding the expanded clonotype changes was the fact that donor CMV status was unknown.

Points on this clonotype: Its specificity is not known.

PBMCs numbering at least 6 million were isolated per sample. Per sample, no less than 5 micrograms of total RNA were extracted. V lost 4 bases and J lost 6, with 15 bases in between. From germline, CDR1 is LGHDT and CDR2 YNNKEL (reference sequence). The CDR3 runs 15 residues. Sequenced material: blood. The sequence came from a man aged 25-45 years in good health. The chain carries TRBV3-1 and TRBJ1-4, with D maybe TRBD1 (5 bases). This CDR3 reads CASSLVDSPYEKLFF. The CDR3, as DNA: TGTGCCAGCAGCCTAGTTGACAGTCCTTATGAAAAACTGTTTTTT.